Reported below is one T cell receptor beta chain. In the original workflow: Reference gene primer amplification gave estimated nucleated cell counts. Assay: immunoSEQ multiplex PCR; the TCRdb copy retains only in-frame clones and omits some. D and trimming were read from the DNA, whereas the V and J calls and clone size are those reported in that table. The sample lists some 100,000 clones, roughly 80% occurring once. The entry originates in a study of blood T cell repertoires in COVID-19. Background on the study: Both acute and convalescent COVID-19 samples were obtained from the United States, Italy and Spain. PBMCs, B-cell-depleted T cells, or T cells provided the cDNA or gDNA that made up the material.

Germline V gene sequence: CDR1 SGHAT, CDR2 FQNNGV. This CDR3 is 12 amino acids long. V gave up 5 bases and J gave up 7 bases, with 11 bases separating them. Sequencing used peripheral blood. The chain links TRBV11-2 to TRBJ1-2, with no clear D. This clonotype was obtained from an elderly man with active or convalescent COVID-19. CDR3 region: CASSLYQRGYTF. For the CDR3, the DNA is TGTGCCAGCAGCCTATACCAACGTGGCTACACCTTC. Drawing the rest from reference TRBV11-2 and TRBJ1-2, the complete variable domain is EAGVAQSPRYKIIEKRQSVAFWCNPISGHATLYWYQQILGQGPKLLIQFQNNGVVDDSQLPKDRFSAERLKGVDSTLKIQPAKLEDSAVYLCASSLYQRGYTFGSGTRLTVV.